This is a list of T cell receptor beta chains from one sample in a study of blood T cell repertoires in COVID-19. Produced via immunoSEQ multiplex PCR; TCRdb's table is partial and in-frame only. The sample includes some 23,000 clones, around 80% of them seen just once. Sequencing was carried out using peripheral blood. These receptors were obtained from a woman aged 80 or over with acute or convalescent COVID-19. Both conserved end residues are part of each CDR3. For some rows the clone size is stated as once, few or many, or as a class when expanded; others skip it.

CDR3aa,v_gene,abundance
CASSHDRHQPQHF,TRBV3-1/TRBV3-2,.
CSVTRDSTEAFF,TRBV29-1,.
CRLRAMNTEAFF,TRBV29-1,.
CASSLGVGGNEQFF,TRBV7-3,once
CASSQETGGGGDTQYF,TRBV2,once
CAWSVNSIPNYGYTF,TRBV30,.
CASSQGTLDYEQYF,TRBV23-1,.
CSVAERGGPGEKLFF,TRBV29-1,.
CASSLYRGAPEAFF,TRBV5-5,.
CASSPSRSAEAFF,TRBV18,.
CASSLPGQGAGNQPQHF,TRBV5-8,.
CASSPGGYTDTQYF,TRBV11-3,.
CASSWTGGNTIYF,TRBV12-3/TRBV12-4,.
CASSQQGGNYGYTF,TRBV5-1,.
CASTNQRGVGELFF,TRBV5-4,once
CSVDRGDTQYF,TRBV29-1,.
CAWSGTTTGELFF,TRBV30,.
CASSIRDKGFKAYEQYF,TRBV13,.
CASSQGLRGRAVDTQYF,TRBV3-1/TRBV3-2,.
CASSAGQYGYTF,TRBV5-1,.
CASSQAPLGVGNQPQHF,TRBV4-1,.
CASSQAGTGDSNYGYTF,TRBV5-1,.
CASSKPGESTNEKLFF,TRBV19,.
CASHRGENTEAFF,TRBV5-1,.
CASIPASSYNSPLHF,TRBV5-5,.
CASSPRGAGAAGETQYF,TRBV28,few
CAISESREDTEAFF,TRBV10-3,.
CASSGREGDSPLHF,TRBV9,once
CASSNRPNTEAFF,TRBV25-1,once
CASKLAGRGRQETQYF,TRBV11-2,.
CASSIMGGLDYEQYF,TRBV19,few
CASSLSGIYEQYF,TRBV12-3/TRBV12-4,few
CASSRRFGSNQPQHF,TRBV27,.
CASTKGDRGLQETQYF,TRBV11-3,few
CASSDPIPQGLNTEAFF,TRBV6-4,.
CAWNLRGYEGEQYF,TRBV30,.
CASSHSGSGEQYF,TRBV12-3/TRBV12-4,.
CASSNSGLGNTIYF,TRBV19,.
CASAQGFGANEKLFF,TRBV7-2,once
CASSTGLAGVQSSYNEQFF,TRBV5-8,.
CASSPTSGRVNEQFF,TRBV5-4,.
CASSIQGGSNQPQHF,TRBV19,.
CATSSPPGRGIILAQYF,TRBV15,.
CASSELGQGNEKLFF,TRBV25-1,once
CASSLASDVEQFF,TRBV5-5,.
CASKGVGTNYGYTF,TRBV27,.
CASSLGDNYGYTF,TRBV5-4,many
CASSIGRQYRMNTEAFF,TRBV19,.
CASSPDRTTYGYTF,TRBV5-1,.
CASSQNTRNYGYTF,TRBV14,.
CASSRGQLNTGELFF,TRBV19,few
CASSQDLGSSGPYNEQFF,TRBV4-3,.
CASSEGANTGELFF,TRBV6-4,few
CAISGSGERTKIETQYF,TRBV10-3,.
CASSLWLGQGAKQYF,TRBV27,.
CASSAGPGGHEKLFF,TRBV2,.
CASSPYLLAGRLGEQYF,TRBV3-1/TRBV3-2,.
CATSDPSTGTDTQYF,TRBV24-1,.
CASSIGDRGAREKLFF,TRBV19,.
CAITEGDYGYTF,TRBV10-3,once